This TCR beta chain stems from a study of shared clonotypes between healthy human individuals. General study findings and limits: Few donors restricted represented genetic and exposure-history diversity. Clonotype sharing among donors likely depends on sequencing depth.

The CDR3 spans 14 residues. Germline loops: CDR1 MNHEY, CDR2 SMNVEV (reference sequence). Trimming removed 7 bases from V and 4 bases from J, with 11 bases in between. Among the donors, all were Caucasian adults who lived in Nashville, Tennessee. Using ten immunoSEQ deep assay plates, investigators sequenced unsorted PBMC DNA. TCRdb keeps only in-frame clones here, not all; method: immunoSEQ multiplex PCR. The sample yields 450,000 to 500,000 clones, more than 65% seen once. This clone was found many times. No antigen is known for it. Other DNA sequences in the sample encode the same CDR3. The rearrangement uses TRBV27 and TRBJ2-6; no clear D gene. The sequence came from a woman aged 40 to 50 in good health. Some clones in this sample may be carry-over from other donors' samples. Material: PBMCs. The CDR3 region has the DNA TGTGCCAGCACGACGCGTGCAGGGGCCAACGTCCTGACTTTC. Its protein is CASTTRAGANVLTF.